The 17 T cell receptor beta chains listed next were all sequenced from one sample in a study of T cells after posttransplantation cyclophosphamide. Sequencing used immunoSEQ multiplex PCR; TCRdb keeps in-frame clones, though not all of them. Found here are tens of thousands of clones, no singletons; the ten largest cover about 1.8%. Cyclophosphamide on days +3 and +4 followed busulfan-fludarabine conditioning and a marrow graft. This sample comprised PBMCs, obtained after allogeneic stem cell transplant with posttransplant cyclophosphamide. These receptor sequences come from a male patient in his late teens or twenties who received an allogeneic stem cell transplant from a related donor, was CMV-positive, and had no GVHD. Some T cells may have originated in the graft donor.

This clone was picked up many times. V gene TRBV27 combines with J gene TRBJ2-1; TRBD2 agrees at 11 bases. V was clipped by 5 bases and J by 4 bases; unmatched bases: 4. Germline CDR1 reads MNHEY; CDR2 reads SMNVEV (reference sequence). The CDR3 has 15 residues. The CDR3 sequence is CASSLSGREYNEQFF. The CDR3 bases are TGTGCCAGCAGTCTTAGCGGGAGGGAATACAATGAGCAGTTCTTC.

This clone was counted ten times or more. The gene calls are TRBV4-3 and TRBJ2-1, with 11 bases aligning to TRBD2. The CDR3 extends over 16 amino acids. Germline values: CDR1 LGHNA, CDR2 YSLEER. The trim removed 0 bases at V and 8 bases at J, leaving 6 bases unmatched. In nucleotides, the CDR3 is TGCGCCAGCAGCCAAGATAGACTAGCGGGAATGTATGAGCAGTTCTTC. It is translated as CASSQDRLAGMYEQFF.

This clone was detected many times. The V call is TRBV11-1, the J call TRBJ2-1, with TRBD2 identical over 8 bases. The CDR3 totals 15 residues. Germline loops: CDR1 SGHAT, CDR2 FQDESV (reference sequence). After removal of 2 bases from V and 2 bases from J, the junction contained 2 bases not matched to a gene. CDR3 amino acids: CASSLLAGAYNEQFF. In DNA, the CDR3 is TGTGCCAGCAGCTTACTAGCGGGCGCCTACAATGAGCAGTTCTTC.

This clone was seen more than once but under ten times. CDR3 protein: CASTEQGNEQYF. CDR3 coding DNA: TGTGCCAGCACTGAACAGGGTAACGAGCAGTACTTC. The chain uses TRBV6-4 and TRBJ2-5; a weak D match, TRBD1 (6 bases). Gene TRBJ2-7 matches the end of the DNA better, so the J call may be wrong. The CDR3 extends over 12 amino acids. Germline values: CDR1 MRHNA, CDR2 SNTAGT.

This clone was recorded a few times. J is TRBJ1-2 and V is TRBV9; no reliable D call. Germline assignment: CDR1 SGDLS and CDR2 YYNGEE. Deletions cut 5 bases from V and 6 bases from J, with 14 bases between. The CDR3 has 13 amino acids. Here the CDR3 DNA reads TGTGCCAGCAGTTTTGACACCGGCCATGGCTACACCTTC. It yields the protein CASSFDTGHGYTF.

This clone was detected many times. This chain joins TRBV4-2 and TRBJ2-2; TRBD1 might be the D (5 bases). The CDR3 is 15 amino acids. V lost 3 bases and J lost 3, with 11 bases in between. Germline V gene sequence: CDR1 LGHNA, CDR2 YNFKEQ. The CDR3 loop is CASSHQGPHTGELFF. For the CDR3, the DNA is TGTGCCAGCAGCCATCAGGGCCCGCACACCGGGGAGCTGTTTTTT.

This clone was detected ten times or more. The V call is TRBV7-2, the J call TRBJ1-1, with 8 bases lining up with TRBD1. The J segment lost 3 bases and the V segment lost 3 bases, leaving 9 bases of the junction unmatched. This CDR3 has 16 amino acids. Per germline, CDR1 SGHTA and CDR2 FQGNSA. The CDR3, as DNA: TGTGCCAGCAGCTTGGGCACAGGGGGGTATGACACTGAAGCTTTCTTT. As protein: CASSLGTGGYDTEAFF.

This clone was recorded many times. In nucleotides, the CDR3 is TGTGCCAGCAGCCCTAGAAACAGGGGCCACGAGCAGTACTTC. As protein: CASSPRNRGHEQYF. The gene calls are TRBV7-6 and TRBJ2-7, with 7 bases fitting TRBD1. The CDR3 length is 14 residues. CDR1 is SGHVS, CDR2 FNYEAQ, per germline. V was clipped by 5 bases and J by 5 bases; unmatched bases: 9.

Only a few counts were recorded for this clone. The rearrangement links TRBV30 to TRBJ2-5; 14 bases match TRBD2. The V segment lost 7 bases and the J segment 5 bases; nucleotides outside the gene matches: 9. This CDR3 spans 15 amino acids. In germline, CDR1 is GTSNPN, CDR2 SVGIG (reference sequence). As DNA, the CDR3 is TGTGCCTCTACGACTAGCGGGGGGGCCGTGGAGACCCAGTACTTC. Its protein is CASTTSGGAVETQYF.

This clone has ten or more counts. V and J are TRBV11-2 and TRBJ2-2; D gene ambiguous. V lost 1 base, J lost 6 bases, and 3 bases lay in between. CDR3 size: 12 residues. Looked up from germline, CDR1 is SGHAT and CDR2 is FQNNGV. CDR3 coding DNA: TGTGCCAGCAGCTTAGCAGCCGGGGAGCTGTTTTTT. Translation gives CASSLAAGELFF.

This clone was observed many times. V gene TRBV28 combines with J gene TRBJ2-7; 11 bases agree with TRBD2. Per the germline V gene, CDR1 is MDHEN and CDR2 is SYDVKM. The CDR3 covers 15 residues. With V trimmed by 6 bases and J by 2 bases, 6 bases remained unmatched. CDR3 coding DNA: TGTGCCAGCAGGGCCGGGACTAGCGGCACCTACGAGCAGTACTTC. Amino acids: CASRAGTSGTYEQYF.

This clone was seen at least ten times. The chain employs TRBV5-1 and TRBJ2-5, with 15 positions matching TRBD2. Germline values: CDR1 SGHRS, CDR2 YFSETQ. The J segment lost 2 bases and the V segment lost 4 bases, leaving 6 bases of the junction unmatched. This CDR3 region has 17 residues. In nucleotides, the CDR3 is TGCGCCAGCAGCCCCGGACTAGCGGGGGGGCTGCAAGAGACCCAGTACTTC. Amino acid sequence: CASSPGLAGGLQETQYF.

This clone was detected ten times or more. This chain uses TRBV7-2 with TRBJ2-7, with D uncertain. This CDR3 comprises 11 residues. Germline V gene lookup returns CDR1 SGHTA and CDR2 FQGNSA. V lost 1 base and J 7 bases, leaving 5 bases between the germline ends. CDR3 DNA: TGTGCCAGCAGCTTAGGGCTGGAGCAGTACTTC. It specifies CASSLGLEQYF.

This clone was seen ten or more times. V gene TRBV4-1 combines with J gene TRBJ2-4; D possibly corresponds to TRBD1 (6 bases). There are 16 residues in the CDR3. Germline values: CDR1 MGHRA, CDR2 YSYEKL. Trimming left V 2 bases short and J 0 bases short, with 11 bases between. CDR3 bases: TGCGCCAGCAGCCAACACAGGGAACTAGCCAAAAACATTCAGTACTTC. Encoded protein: CASSQHRELAKNIQYF.

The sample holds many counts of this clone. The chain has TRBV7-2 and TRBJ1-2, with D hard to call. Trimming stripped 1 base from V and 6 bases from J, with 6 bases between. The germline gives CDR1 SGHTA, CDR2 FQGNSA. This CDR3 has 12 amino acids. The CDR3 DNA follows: TGTGCCAGCAGCTTAGATCCGGATGGCTACACCTTC. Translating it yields CASSLDPDGYTF.

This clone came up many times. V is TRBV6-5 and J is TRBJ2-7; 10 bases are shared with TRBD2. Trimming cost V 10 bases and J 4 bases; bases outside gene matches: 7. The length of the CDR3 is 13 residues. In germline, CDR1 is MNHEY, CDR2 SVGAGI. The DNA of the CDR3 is TGTGCCACCTTTGGACTAGCGGAGTACGAGCAGTACTTC. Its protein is CATFGLAEYEQYF.

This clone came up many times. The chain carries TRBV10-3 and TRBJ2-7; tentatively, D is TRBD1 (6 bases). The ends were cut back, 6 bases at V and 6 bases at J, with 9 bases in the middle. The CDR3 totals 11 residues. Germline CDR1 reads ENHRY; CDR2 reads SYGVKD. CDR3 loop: CAISAGAEQYF. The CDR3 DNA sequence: TGTGCCATCAGCGCAGGGGCCGAGCAGTACTTC.